The rows below give T cell receptor beta chains drawn from one sample of a study of shared clonotypes between healthy human individuals. TCRdb's table, derived via immunoSEQ multiplex PCR, lists solely in-frame clones and lacks some. This table holds over a million clones, roughly 97% found once. Sequenced material: naive CD4+ T cells sorted from blood. The receptors originated from a man aged 25 to 45 in good health. The CDR3 runs from the conserved cysteine through the conserved F or W. Fields, in order: clone size, D gene, J gene, V gene, CDR3 DNA, CDR3 protein. The D gene is left open where the match is weak. Clone size, where shown, is once, few, many, or a class for clones that have expanded.

-,-,TRBJ2-1,TRBV9,TGTGCCAGCAGCGTAGAAGGGGATTCGTACAATGAGCAGTTCTTC,CASSVEGDSYNEQFF
-,-,TRBJ2-3,TRBV19,TGTGCCAGTAGTATCAGAGTTAGCACAGATACGCAGTATTTT,CASSIRVSTDTQYF
-,-,TRBJ2-1,TRBV4-2,TGTGCCAGCAGCCAGGGGCCGATAGGGAGGTCTCGGGATGAGCAGTTCTTC,CASSQGPIGRSRDEQFF
-,TRBD2,TRBJ2-2,TRBV6-5,TGTGCCAGCAGACCCACTAGCGGGAGGTCAGGGGAGCTGTTTTTT,CASRPTSGRSGELFF
-,-,TRBJ1-1,TRBV2,TGTGCCAGCAGTGTTGGTTCTAGCACTGAAGCTTTCTTT,CASSVGSSTEAFF
-,-,TRBJ2-5,TRBV28,TGTGCCAGCATTAGAGGACAAGACTTCGGCGAGACCCAGTACTTC,CASIRGQDFGETQYF
-,-,TRBJ1-2,TRBV21-1,TGTGCCAGCGTCAGGGTTCCCTATGGCTACACCTTC,CASVRVPYGYTF
-,-,TRBJ1-5,TRBV2,TGTGCCAGCATCCCAGGGAAAGGTCAGCCCCAGCATTTT,CASIPGKGQPQHF
-,-,TRBJ2-3,TRBV1,TGCACCAGCAGCCAAGAATCATCGGGACTAGATGTCACAGATACGCAGTATTTT,CTSSQESSGLDVTDTQYF
-,-,TRBJ1-3,TRBV5-6,TGTGCCAGCAGCTTGTTCATTGGAGACTCTGGAAACACCATATATTTT,CASSLFIGDSGNTIYF
-,-,TRBJ2-7,TRBV29-1,TGCAGCGTTGCAGCCGGGACTCCCATCCACGAGCAGTACTTC,CSVAAGTPIHEQYF
-,-,TRBJ2-7,TRBV5-1,TGCGCCAGCAGCTTGCAGCCCTACGAGCAGTACTTC,CASSLQPYEQYF
few,-,TRBJ2-7,TRBV7-6,TGTGCCAGCAGCTTTAGCGAAACCCGAGACGAGCAGTACTTC,CASSFSETRDEQYF
-,TRBD1,TRBJ2-1,TRBV7-2,TGTGCCAGCAGCTTAGTCCAGGGGGCAAGTCGACAGTTCTTC,CASSLVQGASRQFF
-,-,TRBJ1-2,TRBV9,TGTGCCAGCAGCCTCTTAGGGTTGGTGGACTATGGCTACACCTTC,CASSLLGLVDYGYTF
-,TRBD1,TRBJ1-1,TRBV29-1,TGCAGCGCTCTGACAGGGGAGGTCACTGAAGCTTTCTTT,CSALTGEVTEAFF
-,-,TRBJ2-1,TRBV20-1,TGCAGTGCTAGTATCCAATGGCGGTTCTTC,CSASIQWRFF
-,TRBD2,TRBJ2-2,TRBV4-3,TGCGCCAGCAGCCAAATGGCGGGAGGGCCAGGGGAGCTGTTTTTT,CASSQMAGGPGELFF
-,-,TRBJ2-1,TRBV28,TGTGCCAGCAATAGACCACCACTCATGAGGAATGAGCAGTTCTTC,CASNRPPLMRNEQFF
-,-,TRBJ2-7,TRBV7-2,TGTGCCAGCAGCTTAGCGCTAGGGGGTCCCTACGAGCAGTACTTC,CASSLALGGPYEQYF